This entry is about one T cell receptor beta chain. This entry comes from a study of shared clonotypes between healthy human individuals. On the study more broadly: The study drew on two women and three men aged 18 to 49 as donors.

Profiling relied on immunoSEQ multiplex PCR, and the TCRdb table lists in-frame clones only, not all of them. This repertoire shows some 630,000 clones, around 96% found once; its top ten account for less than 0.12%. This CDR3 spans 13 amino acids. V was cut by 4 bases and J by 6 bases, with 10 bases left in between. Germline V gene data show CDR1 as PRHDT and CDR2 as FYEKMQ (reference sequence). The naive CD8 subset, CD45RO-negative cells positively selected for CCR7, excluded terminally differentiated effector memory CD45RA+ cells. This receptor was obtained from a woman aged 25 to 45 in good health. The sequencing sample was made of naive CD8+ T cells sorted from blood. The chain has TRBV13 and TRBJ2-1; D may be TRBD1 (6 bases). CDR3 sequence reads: CASSSGQPNEQFF. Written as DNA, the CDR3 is TGTGCCAGCAGCTCCGGACAGCCCAATGAGCAGTTCTTC.